Below, 10 T cell receptor beta chains from the same sample are listed, as sequenced in a study of cytomegalovirus exposure and HLA in healthy donors. With 60 Vbeta and 13 Jbeta primers, the PCR was carried out. TCRdb's copy holds only in-frame clones and misses some; the assay was immunoSEQ multiplex PCR. The table shows 110,000 or so clones, with over 60% occurring only once. The sample taken for sequencing was PBMCs. All receptors derive from a man younger than 30 in good health and CMV-seropositive.

J is TRBJ2-4 and V is TRBV10-1, with TRBD1 identical over 9 bases. V dropped 6 bases and J dropped 5; count of bases not matched to a gene: 11. CDR1 WNHNN and CDR2 SYGVQD come from the germline V gene (reference sequence). The CDR3 totals 16 residues. The CDR3 sequence is CASSENLRTGENIQYF. CDR3 nucleotides: TGCGCCAGCAGCGAAAACTTGCGGACAGGGGAAAACATTCAGTACTTC.

The chain combines TRBV27 with TRBJ1-2, with 7 bases identical to TRBD1. V was pared by 6 bases and J by 7 bases, with 11 bases of the junction left unmatched. There are 14 residues in the CDR3. CDR1 MNHEY and CDR2 SMNVEV come from the germline V gene (reference sequence). The CDR3 bases are TGTGCCAGCAGCAAGGACAGGCCTTTTGGTGGCTACACCTTC. Protein product: CASSKDRPFGGYTF.

The J gene is TRBJ2-5, the V gene TRBV2; TRBD1 is a possible D gene (5 bases). The CDR3 extends over 17 amino acids. V gave up 6 bases and J gave up 5 bases, with 25 bases separating them. CDR1 is SNHLY, CDR2 FYNNEI, per germline. The CDR3, as DNA: TGTGCCAGCAGGGCCGGGCCACAGACTCGCCCAGGGGAGACCCAGTACTTC. This sequence encodes CASRAGPQTRPGETQYF.

This chain connects TRBV5-1 to TRBJ1-2; D might be TRBD1 (5 bases). V gave up 0 bases and J gave up 8 bases, with 17 bases separating them. Germline loops: CDR1 SGHRS, CDR2 YFSETQ. The CDR3 runs 15 residues. The CDR3 loop is CASSLGDSPGRGYTF. CDR3 DNA: TGCGCCAGCAGCTTGGGTGACAGTCCGGGCCGGGGCTACACCTTC.

The chain combines TRBV5-4 with TRBJ2-3, with TRBD2 matching 13 bases. Germline CDR1 reads SGHNT; CDR2 reads YYREEE (reference sequence). The CDR3 is 17 amino acids. V lost 0 bases to trimming and J lost 2 bases; unmatched junction nucleotides: 3. The CDR3 bases are TGTGCCAGCAGCTTGGGACTAGCGGGGGGACACACAGATACGCAGTATTTT. Its translation is CASSLGLAGGHTDTQYF.

V and J are TRBV5-4 and TRBJ2-3, with 7 bases identical to TRBD2. This CDR3 comprises 14 residues. The germline CDR1 and CDR2 sequences are SGHNT and YYREEE (reference sequence). V shed 4 bases, J shed 5 bases, and the junction held 7 bases outside the gene matches. CDR3 coding DNA: TGTGCCAGCAGCCCGGACCCGGGAGGAGATACGCAGTATTTT. Protein: CASSPDPGGDTQYF.

J is TRBJ2-7 and V is TRBV5-6; a possible D gene is TRBD1 (6 bases). CDR3 size: 15 residues. Germline CDR1 reads SGHDT; CDR2 reads YYEEEE. Trimming shortened V by 5 bases and J by 0 bases, and 15 bases separated the two germline ends. The CDR3 is CASRRRQVNSYEQYV. The CDR3 nucleotides are TGTGCCAGCAGGCGTAGACAGGTAAACTCCTACGAGCAGTACGTC.

This rearrangement joins TRBV30 to TRBJ1-1; D uncertain. CDR1 is GTSNPN, CDR2 SVGIG, per germline (reference sequence). Trimming removed 3 bases from V and 1 base from J, with 9 bases in between. There are 13 residues in the CDR3. CDR3 amino acids: CAWRAPGNTEAFF. DNA for the CDR3: TGTGCCTGGAGAGCACCAGGGAACACTGAAGCTTTCTTT.

This sequence joins TRBV20-1 and TRBJ1-1; no firm D call. The V end was cut by 5 bases, the J end by 1 base, with 5 bases between. Germline values: CDR1 DFQATT, CDR2 SNEGSKA (reference sequence). The CDR3 has 11 residues. The CDR3, as DNA: TGCAGTGCTGACAAGAACACTGAAGCTTTCTTT. Its protein product is CSADKNTEAFF.

V and J are TRBV10-3 and TRBJ2-1; 11 bases are shared with TRBD2. V shed 10 bases and J 5 bases; nucleotides not matched to a gene: 10. The CDR3 runs 15 residues. Germline assignment: CDR1 ENHRY and CDR2 SYGVKD. CDR3 coding DNA: TGTGCCACCCTACCGACTAGCGGGGAGGACAATGAGCAGTTCTTC. Its translation is CATLPTSGEDNEQFF.